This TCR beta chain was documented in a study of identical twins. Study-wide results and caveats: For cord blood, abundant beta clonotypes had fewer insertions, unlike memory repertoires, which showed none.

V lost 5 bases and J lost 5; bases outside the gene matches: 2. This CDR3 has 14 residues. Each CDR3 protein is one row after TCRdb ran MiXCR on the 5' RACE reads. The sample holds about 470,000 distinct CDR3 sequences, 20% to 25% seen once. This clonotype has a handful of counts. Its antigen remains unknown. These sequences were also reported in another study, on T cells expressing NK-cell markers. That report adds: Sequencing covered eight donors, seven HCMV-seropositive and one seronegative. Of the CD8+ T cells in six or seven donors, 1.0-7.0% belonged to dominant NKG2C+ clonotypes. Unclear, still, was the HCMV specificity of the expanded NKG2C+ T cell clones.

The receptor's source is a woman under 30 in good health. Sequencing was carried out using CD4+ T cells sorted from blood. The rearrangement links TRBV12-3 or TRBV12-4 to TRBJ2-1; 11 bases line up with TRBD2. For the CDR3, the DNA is TGTGCCAGCAGTACTAGCGGGGGAGACAATGAGCAGTTCTTC. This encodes CASSTSGGDNEQFF.